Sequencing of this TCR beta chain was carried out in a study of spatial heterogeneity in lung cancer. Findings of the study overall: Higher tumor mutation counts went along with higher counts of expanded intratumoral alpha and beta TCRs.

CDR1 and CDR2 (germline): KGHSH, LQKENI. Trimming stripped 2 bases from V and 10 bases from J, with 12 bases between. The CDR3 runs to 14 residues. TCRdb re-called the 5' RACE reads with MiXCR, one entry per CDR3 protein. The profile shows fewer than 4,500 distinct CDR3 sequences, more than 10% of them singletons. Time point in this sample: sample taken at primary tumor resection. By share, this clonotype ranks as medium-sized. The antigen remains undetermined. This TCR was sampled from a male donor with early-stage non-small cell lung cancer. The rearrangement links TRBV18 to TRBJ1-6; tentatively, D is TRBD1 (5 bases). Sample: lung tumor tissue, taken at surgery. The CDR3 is CASSPGGDDSPLHF. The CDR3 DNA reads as TGTGCCAGCTCACCAGGGGGGGATGACTCACCCCTCCACTTT.